The clone carrying this TCR beta chain was observed once. This sample is part of a study of lymphopenia after photon versus proton radiotherapy. Method: immunoSEQ multiplex PCR; TCRdb's copy keeps in-frame clones and lacks some. The profile shows more than 30,000 clones, about 91% of them singletons. Between the trimmed V and J ends, which lost 6 bases and 4 bases, there was a span of 15 bases. The CDR3 is 14 amino acids. Germline V lookup: CDR1 MNHNY, CDR2 SVGAGI (reference sequence). The chain links TRBV6-6 to TRBJ1-2, with D possibly being TRBD1 (6 bases). The sequenced sample was peripheral blood, obtained from a patient treated with proton-based radiotherapy. The TCR was taken from a woman in her 70s with pancreatic cancer. Some clones in this sample may be carry-over from other donors' samples. CDR3 loop: CASSPRQVLYGYTF. DNA for the CDR3: TGTGCCAGCAGCCCCCGACAGGTCCTCTATGGCTACACCTTC.